This TCR beta chain was observed in a study of T cell responses to AZD1222 COVID-19 vaccine. About this clone: Its antigen is as yet unknown.

This CDR3 has 14 residues. Germline V gives CDR1 MNHEY, CDR2 SVGAGI. V was clipped by 10 bases and J by 2 bases, with 17 bases between them. Study-level findings and limits: Donors were largely white British and mainly female; clonal diversity was possibly underestimated. Spike regions recognized by vaccine-associated CD4 TCRs spanned the protein, led by 160-218 and 743-854.

TCRdb's copy holds only in-frame clones and misses some; the assay was immunoSEQ multiplex PCR. The repertoire includes 80,000 to 130,000 clones, around nine tenths of them detected once, and over 15% sits in the top ten. The chain has TRBV6-5 and TRBJ2-5, with D maybe TRBD1 (6 bases). This specimen consisted of peripheral blood, obtained on day 0 of AZD1222 vaccination. The sequence derives from an adult in good health. The CDR3 DNA reads TGTGCCACCAGAAAATCAGGGGCTCAAGAGACCCAGTACTTC. Amino acids: CATRKSGAQETQYF.